Listed below are T cell receptor beta chains from one sample, sequenced in a study of T-cell memory formation after mild COVID-19. TCRdb reprocessed the 5' RACE reads via MiXCR and lists one record per CDR3 protein. The sample has around 450,000 distinct CDR3 sequences; 15% to 25% are singletons. Input material: PBMCs or a T cell subset sorted from them (not recorded which). The origin of the receptors is an adult woman who had mild COVID-19 (a few samples of this study predate the infection). Cell type and time point are not known. The CDR3 runs from the conserved cysteine through the conserved F or W. D genes are given only for firm matches. Expanded clones are given a class, and other clones once, few, many or no size at all.

>TRBV6-1|-|-|TRBJ1-6
TGTGCCAGCAGCCACCTTTATCCACCCCTCCACTTT
CASSHLYPPLHF
>TRBV29-1|-|-|TRBJ1-4
TGCAGCGCGGGGGGGAATGAAAAACTGTTTTTT
CSAGGNEKLFF
>TRBV20-1|few|-|TRBJ2-7
TGCAGTGCTCGTATACCGGGGGCACGGGGCAGGGAGCAGTACTTC
CSARIPGARGREQYF
>TRBV7-9|-|-|TRBJ2-3
TGTGCCAGCAGTTCGACAGGCTTATTTAAAGATACGCAGTATTTT
CASSSTGLFKDTQYF
>TRBV10-3|-|-|TRBJ2-1
TGTGCCATCAGGGGGGATAGCGGAGAAAGCGATGAGCAGTTCTTC
CAIRGDSGESDEQFF
>TRBV5-1|-|TRBD1|TRBJ2-5
TGCGCCAGCAGCTTGGGTCCTACAGGGGTGCTAGAGACCCAGTACTTC
CASSLGPTGVLETQYF
>TRBV3-1|-|TRBD1|TRBJ2-7
TGTGCCAGCAGCTCGAAGAGGGGGCGCGTGTTCTACGAGCAGTACTTC
CASSSKRGRVFYEQYF
>TRBV24-1|-|-|TRBJ1-1
TGTGCCACCAGTGAAAGTAACACTGAAGCTTTCTTT
CATSESNTEAFF
>TRBV12-3/TRBV12-4|few|-|TRBJ1-5
TGTGCCAGCAGTCTCAACCGGGGGGGTAGCAATCAGCCCCAGCATTTT
CASSLNRGGSNQPQHF
>TRBV29-1|-|-|TRBJ2-1
TGCAGCGTTGAGTCTGCAGGGGATGAGCAGTTCTTC
CSVESAGDEQFF
>TRBV29-1|few|-|TRBJ1-1
TGCAGCGTTGCGGCAGGGGTCCTGAACACTGAAGCTTTCTTT
CSVAAGVLNTEAFF
>TRBV7-9|few|-|TRBJ2-5
TGTGCCAGCAGCCCGACAGTCGCTCATGGGGCCCAGTACTTC
CASSPTVAHGAQYF
>TRBV6-5|few|-|TRBJ2-5
TGTGCCAGCAGTTACCAAGAGAGGGCAGGCGGGGAGACCCAGTACTTC
CASSYQERAGGETQYF
>TRBV29-1|-|-|TRBJ1-2
TGCAGCTCCGCAGCGTACAATGGCTACACCTTC
CSSAAYNGYTF
>TRBV5-8|-|-|TRBJ2-1
TGTGCCAGCAGCTTGTGGGGGAGCAATGAGCAGTTCTTC
CASSLWGSNEQFF